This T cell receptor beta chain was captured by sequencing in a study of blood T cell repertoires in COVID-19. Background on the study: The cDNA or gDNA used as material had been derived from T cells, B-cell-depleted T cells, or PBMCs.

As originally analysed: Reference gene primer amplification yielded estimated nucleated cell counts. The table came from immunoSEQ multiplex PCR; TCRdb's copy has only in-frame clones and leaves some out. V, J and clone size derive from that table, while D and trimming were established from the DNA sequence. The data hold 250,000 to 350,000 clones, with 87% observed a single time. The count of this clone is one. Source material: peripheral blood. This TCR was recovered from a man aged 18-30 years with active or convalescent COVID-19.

The CDR3 loop is CASSSTSTYYEQYF. The DNA for the CDR3 is TGTGCCAGCAGCTCGACCTCGACTTACTACGAGCAGTACTTC. This rearrangement joins TRBV13 to TRBJ2-7, with no clear D. The germline CDR1 and CDR2 sequences are PRHDT and FYEKMQ (reference sequence). The CDR3 consists of 14 residues. V lost 4 bases to trimming and J lost 3 bases, with 13 bases between them.